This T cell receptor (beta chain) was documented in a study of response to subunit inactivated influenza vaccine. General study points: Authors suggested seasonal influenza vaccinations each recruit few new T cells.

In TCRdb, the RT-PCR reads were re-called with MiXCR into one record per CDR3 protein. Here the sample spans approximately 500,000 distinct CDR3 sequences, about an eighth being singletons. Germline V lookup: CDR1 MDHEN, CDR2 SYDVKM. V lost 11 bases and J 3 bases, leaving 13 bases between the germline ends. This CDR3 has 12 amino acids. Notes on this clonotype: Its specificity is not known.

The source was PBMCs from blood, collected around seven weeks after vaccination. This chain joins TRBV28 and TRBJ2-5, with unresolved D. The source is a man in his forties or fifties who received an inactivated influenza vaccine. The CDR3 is CASHGREETQYF. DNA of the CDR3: TGTGCCTCCCACGGACGGGAAGAGACCCAGTACTTC.